This TCR beta chain stems from a study of hypomethylating agent response in myelodysplastic syndrome. Background on the study: The mean patient age was roughly 72 +/- 6.3 years, and diploid cytogenetics predominated. Most often mutated was TET2, found in about 45% of the 11 patients. General study findings and limits: Analysis covered a small cohort of just about ten patients.

This table comes from immunoSEQ multiplex PCR, and its TCRdb copy is limited to in-frame clones, with some not included. The repertoire holds several thousand clones, about 88% seen once, with roughly 17% in the top ten. T-cell subsets were not sorted; bulk bone marrow was analyzed. Germline CDR1 and CDR2: SGHTS and YDEGEE. Trimming left V 4 bases short and J 5 bases short, with 16 bases between. The CDR3 is 15 amino acids. Notes on this clone: Its antigen is unknown.

The rearrangement joins TRBV5-8 to TRBJ1-5; D gene uncertain. The sequenced sample was bone marrow, obtained before or after starting hypomethylating agent treatment for myelodysplastic syndrome (not recorded which). This receptor was taken from a human donor with myelodysplastic syndrome. In nucleotides, the CDR3 is TGTGCCAGCAGCCCCCCGGCGGGGTCCCATCAGCCCCAGCATTTT. As protein: CASSPPAGSHQPQHF. Based on the CDR3 plus reference TRBV5-8 and TRBJ1-5, the full variable domain is EAGVTQSPTHLIKTRGQQATLRCSPISGHTSVYWYQQALGLGLQFLLWYDEGEERNRGNFPPRFSGRQFPNYSSELNVNALELEDSALYLCASSPPAGSHQPQHFGDGTRLSIL.